These T cell receptor beta chains were read from a single sample in a study of T cell repertoires in cytomegalovirus infection. TCRdb independently ran MiXCR on the reads; one entry per CDR3 protein. The sample includes hundreds of thousands of distinct CDR3 sequences, 31% of them seen just once. What was sequenced was PBMCs. The origin of the receptors is a human donor in good health (CMV status not recorded). Some clones in this sample may be carry-over from other donors' samples. Each CDR3 is given without its conserved first and last residue.

TRBV11-2 | ASAAGGGAGTEAF
TRBV7-2 | TSSLSGSSNQPQH
TRBV28 | ASSTRDRGQANYGYT
TRBV11-2 | ASSPGQGVFGTEAF
TRBV7-2 | ASSPTGAHTEAF
TRBV7-6 | ASSSPDRSYNEQF
TRBV20-1 | SARDVTDTQS
TRBV28 | ASRKEGGGIYTGELF
TRBV6-5 | ASRDPGEKLF
TRBV7-6 | ASSLNMSGGTRTLAKNIQY
TRBV6-6 | ASSSRNPVGNQPQH
TRBV25-1 | ASSSGQANQPQH
TRBV7-7 | ASSFNPLDLVDTQY
TRBV4-1 | ASSQDGGPGNTIY
TRBV6-2/TRBV6-3 | ASTRLGSGGMETQY
TRBV6-8 | ASTPLGNSPLH
TRBV3-1 | ASTFRGSQNTEAF
TRBV6-2/TRBV6-3 | ASSYHRARANNEQY
TRBV12-3/TRBV12-4 | ASSQGFSNQPQH
TRBV7-2 | ASSFLQGGLNSPLH
TRBV7-8 | ASSLASGRGSYEQY
TRBV12-3/TRBV12-4 | ARSLTTGWFSNQPQH
TRBV19 | ASSISQGIRETQY
TRBV7-8 | ASSLGDTYNEQF
TRBV27 | ASSLSQGSNTEAF
TRBV7-2 | ASSFRRSTDTQY
TRBV7-2 | ASSASIVETQY
TRBV25-1 | ASSSRGSSYEQY
TRBV6-2/TRBV6-3 | ASSRFRDGLRGNQPQH
TRBV7-2 | ASSQQGTDTQY
TRBV27 | ASRRTGNNYEQY
TRBV6-5 | ASSWGINNEQF
TRBV19 | ASSKRGQGDEKLF
TRBV28 | ASSLSGINSTLH
TRBV12-3/TRBV12-4 | ASSLAGRGAPRATGELF